One and the same sample provided the 22 T cell receptor beta chains below, sequenced in a study of cytomegalovirus exposure and HLA in healthy donors. The assay was immunoSEQ multiplex PCR, and TCRdb's table has in-frame clones only and misses some. The repertoire has 150,000 to 200,000 clones, 85% of them found once; the top ten carry approximately 16%. The sample was PBMCs. These receptors were collected from a man younger than 35 in good health and CMV-seropositive.

The chain uses TRBV5-6 and TRBJ2-7; D remains ambiguous. With 0 bases removed from V and 4 bases from J, the gap between germline ends came to 11 bases. The CDR3 totals 14 residues. Germline CDR1 and CDR2: SGHDT and YYEEEE. The CDR3 nucleotides are TGTGCCAGCAGCTTGGGTTCGTCCGTGTACGAGCAGTACTTC. It is translated as CASSLGSSVYEQYF.

This chain links TRBV5-6 with TRBJ2-7, with D perhaps matching TRBD1 (6 bases). Trimming removed 2 bases from V and 1 base from J, with 13 bases in between. Germline CDR1 reads SGHDT; CDR2 reads YYEEEE. The CDR3 loop spans 15 amino acids. In nucleotides, the CDR3 is TGTGCCAGCAGCTTCAACACAGGGTTATCCTACGAGCAGTACTTC. This sequence encodes CASSFNTGLSYEQYF. Drawing the rest from reference TRBV5-6 and TRBJ2-7, the complete variable domain is DAGVTQSPTHLIKTRGQQVTLRCSPKSGHDTVSWYQQALGQGPQFIFQYYEEEERQRGNFPDRFSGHQFPNYSSELNVNALLLGDSALYLCASSFNTGLSYEQYFGPGTRLTVT.

V gene TRBV28 combines with J gene TRBJ2-7, with D tentatively TRBD2 (6 bases). V was pared by 6 bases and J by 3 bases, with 15 bases between. The CDR3 contains 14 residues. Germline CDR1 is MDHEN and CDR2 is SYDVKM. The CDR3 loop reads CASRSQGGLYEQYF. CDR3 in DNA: TGTGCCAGCAGGAGTCAGGGAGGCCTCTACGAGCAGTACTTC. The entire variable domain, with the rest obtained from reference TRBV28 and TRBJ2-7, is as follows: DVKVTQSSRYLVKRTGEKVFLECVQDMDHENMFWYRQDPGLGLRLIYFSYDVKMKEKGDIPEGYSVSREKKERFSLILESASTNQTSMYLCASRSQGGLYEQYFGPGTRLTVT.

This sequence joins TRBV6-6 and TRBJ1-2, with D unresolved. Germline V gene data show CDR1 as MNHNY and CDR2 as SVGAGI (reference sequence). V gave up 6 bases and J gave up 4 bases, with 15 bases separating them. The CDR3 runs 14 residues. DNA for the CDR3: TGTGCCAGCAGAGCCGATTTGAGCGGCTATGGCTACACCTTC. The encoded protein is CASRADLSGYGYTF.

The rearrangement links TRBV28 to TRBJ1-5; 8 positions match TRBD1. Germline CDR1 is MDHEN and CDR2 is SYDVKM. The CDR3 consists of 19 residues. J lost 3 bases, V lost 7 bases, and 20 bases had no gene match. The CDR3 coding sequence is TGTGCCAGCAAAGAGGTAGGGGACAGGCTAATGGGAGTCAATCAGCCCCAGCATTTT. Translating gives CASKEVGDRLMGVNQPQHF.

The chain recombines TRBV29-1 with TRBJ2-6, with no clear D. Germline CDR1 reads SQVTM; CDR2 reads ANQGSEA. This CDR3 contains 14 residues. Trimming stripped 6 bases from V and 0 bases from J, with 9 bases between. The CDR3, as DNA: TGCAGCGTCAGTGACAACTCTGGGGCCAACGTCCTGACTTTC. It yields the protein CSVSDNSGANVLTF.

The V and J genes are TRBV6-6 and TRBJ2-6; TRBD1 aligns across 7 bases. Germline V gene data show CDR1 as MNHNY and CDR2 as SVGAGI (reference sequence). The CDR3 is 15 residues long. The V and J ends lost 7 bases and 0 bases, in that order; junction bases with no gene match: 3. The CDR3 DNA sequence: TGTGCCAGCACCAGGACAGGCTCTGGGGCCAACGTCCTGACTTTC. Translating it yields CASTRTGSGANVLTF.

The chain links TRBV7-2 to TRBJ2-3; D is uncertain. Germline-derived CDR1 and CDR2 are SGHTA and FQGNSA. The V end lost 6 bases, the J end lost 2 bases, and 15 bases lay between the germline ends. The CDR3 runs to 15 residues. CDR3 amino acids: CASSPGYLNTDTQYF. The CDR3, as DNA: TGTGCCAGCAGTCCCGGGTATTTGAACACAGATACGCAGTATTTT.

This rearrangement joins TRBV7-8 to TRBJ2-5; tentatively, D is TRBD1 (5 bases). Germline V gives CDR1 SGHVS, CDR2 FQNEAQ. Between the trimmed V and J ends, which lost 2 bases and 5 bases, there was a span of 15 bases. There are 15 residues in the CDR3. As DNA, the CDR3 is TGTGCCAGCAGCTTAACCGCAGGGAATGGGGAGACCCAGTACTTC. Protein product: CASSLTAGNGETQYF.

This clone came up a few times. This CDR3 is CASRLGTVENIQYF. CDR3 sequence (DNA): TGTGCCAGCAGACTCGGGACAGTAGAAAACATTCAGTACTTC. The V call is TRBV28, the J call TRBJ2-4; 7 bases agree with TRBD1. Germline CDR1 and CDR2: MDHEN and SYDVKM. The junction had 7 bases not matched to a gene; V was cut back by 6 bases and J by 5 bases. The CDR3 is 14 residues long.

In its sample, this clone was seen a few times. The chain links TRBV15 to TRBJ2-1; D remains unclear. The V gene lost 6 bases and the J gene lost 6 bases, with 12 bases spanning the gap. CDR1 LNHNV and CDR2 YYDKDF come from the germline V gene (reference sequence). The CDR3 sequence is 13 residues long. In DNA, the CDR3 is TGTGCCACCAGTGGCGGTCAGCTCAATGAGCAGTTCTTC. It codes for CATSGGQLNEQFF.

This clone was found a few times. The chain couples TRBV19 to TRBJ1-2; 8 nucleotides agree with TRBD1. Germline assignment: CDR1 LNHDA and CDR2 SQIVND (reference sequence). With 6 bases clipped from V and 5 bases from J, the junction kept 8 bases outside the gene matches. The CDR3 is 14 residues long. CDR3 sequence: CASSPDRGEYGYTF. The CDR3 DNA is TGTGCCAGTAGCCCAGACAGGGGAGAGTATGGCTACACCTTC. The entire variable domain, with the rest obtained from reference TRBV19 and TRBJ1-2, is as follows: DGGITQSPKYLFRKEGQNVTLSCEQNLNHDAMYWYRQDPGQGLRLIYYSQIVNDFQKGDIAEGYSVSREKKESFPLTVTSAQKNPTAFYLCASSPDRGEYGYTFGSGTRLTVV.

V and J are TRBV19 and TRBJ2-3; TRBD2 matches 11 bases. This CDR3 is 16 amino acids long. Trimming took 5 bases from V and 5 from J; bases not matched to a gene: 9. Germline V lookup: CDR1 LNHDA, CDR2 SQIVND (reference sequence). CDR3 in DNA: TGTGCCAGTAGTGTCCTAGCGGGGGGCCCTGGAGATACGCAGTATTTT. It yields the protein CASSVLAGGPGDTQYF.

This chain uses TRBV13 with TRBJ2-6; 7 bases agree with TRBD1. This CDR3 contains 18 residues. Trimming removed 2 bases from V and 2 bases from J; junction bases left unmatched: 9. CDR1 and CDR2 (germline): PRHDT, FYEKMQ (reference sequence). CDR3 nucleotide sequence: TGTGCCAGCAGCTTAAAGGGGGCCCTCCCCCCTGGGGCCAACGTCCTGACTTTC. This gives the protein CASSLKGALPPGANVLTF.

V is TRBV27 and J is TRBJ2-5; no clear D gene. The germline V gene has CDR1 MNHEY and CDR2 SMNVEV (reference sequence). V was shortened by 3 bases and J by 5 bases, with 16 bases between the two germline ends. The CDR3 has 15 residues. The CDR3: CASSFSGGAPETQYF. CDR3 bases: TGTGCCAGCAGTTTTTCGGGTGGTGCTCCTGAGACCCAGTACTTC.

The V call is TRBV5-1, the J call TRBJ2-7; perhaps TRBD2 as D (6 bases). The germline V gene encodes CDR1 SGHRS and CDR2 YFSETQ. CDR3 size: 16 residues. The germline V and J ends were trimmed by 0 bases and 0 bases, with 13 bases remaining between them. Here the CDR3 reads CASSLVGGVTSYEQYF. CDR3 DNA: TGCGCCAGCAGCTTGGTCGGCGGGGTCACCTCCTACGAGCAGTACTTC.

The chain employs TRBV27 and TRBJ2-7; D gene uncertain. V lost 5 bases and J 0 bases, leaving 11 bases between the germline ends. Germline V gene lookup returns CDR1 MNHEY and CDR2 SMNVEV (reference sequence). The CDR3 runs to 14 residues. The CDR3 bases are TGTGCCAGCAGTCCCCGACTGGACTCCTACGAGCAGTACTTC. It yields the protein CASSPRLDSYEQYF.

This clone was seen repeatedly, ten times or more. CDR3 region: CASSSLGGTYEQYF. The DNA of the CDR3 is TGTGCCAGCAGCTCCCTGGGCGGGACCTACGAGCAGTACTTC. The chain combines TRBV7-9 with TRBJ2-7; a possible D gene is TRBD2 (6 bases). This CDR3 is built from 14 residues. Germline V gene data show CDR1 as SEHNR and CDR2 as FQNEAQ (reference sequence). V was pared by 4 bases and J by 2 bases, with 12 bases between.

The chain employs TRBV4-2 and TRBJ2-2; TRBD2 agrees at 8 bases. Germline-derived CDR1 and CDR2 are LGHNA and YNFKEQ. The CDR3 runs to 15 residues. Unmatched junction bases numbered 7, after V lost 1 base and J lost 9 bases. The CDR3 bases are TGTGCCAGCAGCCAAGGGCTTCAGCGGGAGAGGGAGCTGTTTTTT. Protein product: CASSQGLQRERELFF.

The V gene is TRBV29-1, the J gene TRBJ1-2, with TRBD1 matching over 8 bases. V lost 7 bases and J lost 2; bases outside the gene matches: 6. This CDR3 region has 13 residues. Germline V CDR1 and CDR2: SQVTM, ANQGSEA. In nucleotides, the CDR3 is TGCAGCGGTCAAACAGGGGGAAACTATGGCTACACCTTC. Amino acid sequence: CSGQTGGNYGYTF.

The chain is built from TRBV6-6 and TRBJ2-3; tentative D call: TRBD2 (6 bases). Trimming cost V 8 bases and J 6 bases, with 15 bases left between them. The CDR3 totals 13 residues. Germline V lookup: CDR1 MNHNY, CDR2 SVGAGI (reference sequence). The CDR3 DNA sequence: TGTGCCAGCGTTGGGACCGCGGGGGATACGCAGTATTTT. This gives the protein CASVGTAGDTQYF.

This clone was detected only a few times. The chain employs TRBV28 and TRBJ2-7; D is perhaps TRBD1 (9 bases). V lost 5 bases, J lost 3 bases, and 20 bases lay in between. Germline V CDR1 and CDR2: MDHEN, SYDVKM. The CDR3 contains 16 residues. As DNA, the CDR3 is TGTGCCAGCAGTCCCGGGGGGGGGACAGGGATCTACGAGCAGTACTTC. It yields the protein CASSPGGGTGIYEQYF.